A single sample is the source of the 14 T cell receptor beta chains below, sequenced in a study of blood T cell repertoires in COVID-19. Data came from immunoSEQ multiplex PCR; TCRdb stores just in-frame clones and leaves some out. The sample comprises under 85,000 clones, 60% to 80% of which are singletons, and just under 10% rests with the top ten. The specimen was peripheral blood. The receptor source for this set is a human donor in a cohort sampled during active COVID-19.

The rearrangement joins TRBV19 to TRBJ2-7; D possibly corresponds to TRBD2 (6 bases). V gave up 4 bases and J gave up 7 bases, with 11 bases separating them. The CDR3 runs to 12 residues. Looked up from germline, CDR1 is LNHDA and CDR2 is SQIVND (reference sequence). The CDR3 spells CASSTRGGEQYF. CDR3 nucleotides: TGTGCCAGTAGTACTCGGGGAGGAGAGCAGTACTTC. Supplemented by reference TRBV19 and TRBJ2-7, the full variable domain reads DGGITQSPKYLFRKEGQNVTLSCEQNLNHDAMYWYRQDPGQGLRLIYYSQIVNDFQKGDIAEGYSVSREKKESFPLTVTSAQKNPTAFYLCASSTRGGEQYFGPGTRLTVT.

This rearrangement joins TRBV5-1 to TRBJ2-7, with a weak D call TRBD2 (5 bases). Germline-derived CDR1 and CDR2 are SGHRS and YFSETQ. This CDR3 has 13 residues. V was cut by 1 base and J by 3 bases, with 8 bases left in between. DNA of the CDR3: TGCGCCAGCAGCTTGTCGGGGAACTACGAGCAGTACTTC. Its protein product is CASSLSGNYEQYF. The full variable domain, completed using reference TRBV5-1 and TRBJ2-7, is KAGVTQTPRYLIKTRGQQVTLSCSPISGHRSVSWYQQTPGQGLQFLFEYFSETQRNKGNFPGRFSGRQFSNSRSEMNVSTLELGDSALYLCASSLSGNYEQYFGPGTRLTVT.

The chain employs TRBV28 and TRBJ1-4, with D perhaps matching TRBD1 (5 bases). The CDR3 contains 16 residues. The germline V gene encodes CDR1 MDHEN and CDR2 SYDVKM. Trimming left V 6 bases short and J 0 bases short, with 14 bases between. This CDR3 is CASSATGGTTNEKLFF. DNA for the CDR3: TGTGCCAGCAGCGCAACCGGGGGAACAACTAATGAAAAACTGTTTTTT.

The genes are TRBV28 and TRBJ1-6; TRBD1 agrees at 7 bases. This CDR3 is built from 13 residues. The V and J ends lost 11 bases and 9 bases, in that order; junction bases with no gene match: 10. Germline-derived CDR1 and CDR2 are MDHEN and SYDVKM. The CDR3 loop is CASRGDSSSPLHF. The CDR3 DNA reads TGTGCCTCCCGAGGGGACAGCAGTTCACCCCTCCACTTT.

J is TRBJ1-2 and V is TRBV7-8, with 12 bases identical to TRBD1. There are 15 residues in the CDR3. Germline lookup yields CDR1 SGHVS and CDR2 FQNEAQ. J lost 4 bases, V lost 5 bases, and 5 bases had no gene match. CDR3 nucleotide sequence: TGTGCCAGCAGCCCGGGACAGGGGGCAGTCTATGGCTACACCTTC. Amino acid sequence: CASSPGQGAVYGYTF.

The rearrangement joins TRBV18 to TRBJ2-2; unclear D gene. Germline V gene sequence: CDR1 KGHSH, CDR2 LQKENI. This CDR3 is built from 12 residues. The V gene lost 2 bases and the J gene lost 6 bases, with 4 bases spanning the gap. The CDR3, as DNA: TGTGCCAGCTCACCAGGGCCCGGGGAGCTGTTTTTT. Protein product: CASSPGPGELFF. The full variable domain, rest sourced from reference TRBV18 and TRBJ2-2, is NAGVMQNPRHLVRRRGQEARLRCSPMKGHSHVYWYRQLPEEGLKFMVYLQKENIIDESGMPKERFSAEFPKEGPSILRIQQVVRGDSAAYFCASSPGPGELFFGEGSRLTVL.

The V call is TRBV5-1, the J call TRBJ1-6; D call uncertain. Germline values: CDR1 SGHRS, CDR2 YFSETQ. This CDR3 is built from 15 residues. V was clipped by 4 bases and J by 0 bases, with 8 bases between them. The CDR3 DNA is TGCGCCAGCAGCCCCGGGGACTCCTATAATTCACCCCTCCACTTT. Translating it yields CASSPGDSYNSPLHF. Combining the CDR3 with reference TRBV5-1 and TRBJ1-6 gives the whole variable domain KAGVTQTPRYLIKTRGQQVTLSCSPISGHRSVSWYQQTPGQGLQFLFEYFSETQRNKGNFPGRFSGRQFSNSRSEMNVSTLELGDSALYLCASSPGDSYNSPLHFGNGTRLTVT.

Comment on this clone: The junction and the germline gene differ at one end; a read error may be behind it. The chain is built from TRBV6-2 or TRBV6-3 and TRBJ1-2; the match to TRBD1 covers 8 bases. The CDR3 runs 18 residues. Germline V CDR1 and CDR2: MNHEY, SVGEGT. Here the CDR3 DNA reads TGTGCCAGCAGCTACTCCCGGGACAGGAGTTCTAGATTCTATGGCTACACCTTC. Amino acid sequence: CASSYSRDRSSRFYGYTF.

This clone appeared a single time. The genes are TRBV6-6 and TRBJ2-5; 8 bases map to TRBD2. V dropped 5 bases and J dropped 5; count of bases not matched to a gene: 13. The germline V gene encodes CDR1 MNHNY and CDR2 SVGAGI (reference sequence). This CDR3 has 16 residues. The CDR3 DNA sequence: TGTGCCAGCAGTCCCGGAGGCCGGGGGGGCGGGGAGACCCAGTACTTC. It encodes CASSPGGRGGGETQYF.

The chain combines TRBV5-1 with TRBJ2-5; perhaps TRBD2 as D (5 bases). CDR1 and CDR2 from the germline V gene are SGHRS and YFSETQ. The CDR3 has 16 residues. The V gene lost 2 bases and the J gene lost 1 base, with 15 bases spanning the gap. Here the CDR3 reads CASSFTRARLQETQYF. CDR3 in DNA: TGCGCCAGCAGCTTCACGCGGGCCAGACTCCAAGAGACCCAGTACTTC.

This clone was detected once. CDR3 sequence (DNA): TGCGCCAGCAGCCAGGGGACCGGGACTCGACTATACAATGAGCAGTTCTTC. Protein: CASSQGTGTRLYNEQFF. The genes are TRBV4-1 and TRBJ2-1; TRBD2 might be the D (6 bases). The CDR3 is 17 amino acids. The V and J ends lost 3 bases and 4 bases respectively, with 19 bases between them. Per the germline V gene, CDR1 is MGHRA and CDR2 is YSYEKL.

This clone turned up a few times. The CDR3 region has the DNA TGCGCCAGCAGCCAAGGGACAGGGGCCGGGGAGCTGTTTTTT. Translating it yields CASSQGTGAGELFF. The V gene is TRBV4-1, the J gene TRBJ2-2, with TRBD1 identical over 9 bases. There are 14 residues in the CDR3. Trimming took 1 base from V and 6 from J; bases not matched to a gene: 0. Germline V CDR1 and CDR2: MGHRA, YSYEKL.

The chain employs TRBV5-6 and TRBJ2-5, with D maybe TRBD1 (6 bases). The V gene lost 4 bases and the J gene lost 1 base, with 11 bases spanning the gap. The CDR3 runs 14 residues. Germline assignment: CDR1 SGHDT and CDR2 YYEEEE. This chain's CDR3 is CASSQTGLQETQYF. For the CDR3, the DNA is TGTGCCAGCAGCCAAACAGGGCTCCAAGAGACCCAGTACTTC. The whole variable domain, filled in from reference TRBV5-6 and TRBJ2-5, reads DAGVTQSPTHLIKTRGQQVTLRCSPKSGHDTVSWYQQALGQGPQFIFQYYEEEERQRGNFPDRFSGHQFPNYSSELNVNALLLGDSALYLCASSQTGLQETQYFGPGTRLLVL.

CDR3 protein: CASSPGGQGANVLTF. The CDR3 nucleotides are TGCGCCAGCAGCCCGGGTGGACAAGGGGCCAACGTCCTGACTTTC. The gene calls are TRBV4-3 and TRBJ2-6; tentative D call: TRBD1 (5 bases). V was clipped by 4 bases and J by 4 bases, with 11 bases between them. The CDR3 is 15 amino acids. Per the germline V gene, CDR1 is LGHNA and CDR2 is YSLEER.